Each of the 27 T cell receptor beta chains below was sequenced from the same sample in a study of T cells in Graves' hyperthyroidism and ophthalmopathy. Using RNA transcripts as the source, TCR beta CDR3 regions were amplified. TCR CDR3 underwent first-round RT-PCR with the HTBI primer set. TCRdb reanalysed the multiplex PCR reads using MiXCR and keeps one entry per CDR3 protein. The profile shows about 640,000 distinct CDR3 sequences, 20% of them singletons. The sequenced sample consisted of blood. The receptors here all came from a man aged 30 to 39 with Graves' ophthalmopathy.

The V and J genes are TRBV28 and TRBJ2-4; a weak D match, TRBD1 (5 bases). The CDR3 runs to 14 residues. The V end was cut by 7 bases, the J end by 3 bases, with 13 bases between. Germline assignment: CDR1 MDHEN and CDR2 SYDVKM. CDR3 in DNA: TGTGCCAGCACGAGGCAGGGTGGCAAAAACATTCAGTACTTC. Its translation is CASTRQGGKNIQYF.

This clonotype showed up just a few times. CDR3: CASSNRGERGETQYF. The DNA for the CDR3 is TGTGCCAGCAGCAATAGAGGGGAGAGAGGCGAGACCCAGTACTTC. This chain uses TRBV7-9 with TRBJ2-5; D tentatively reads TRBD1 or TRBD2 (5 bases each). The CDR3 sequence is 15 residues long. Trimming removed 5 bases at V and 5 bases at J, with 18 bases between. Germline values: CDR1 SEHNR, CDR2 FQNEAQ (reference sequence).

The gene calls are TRBV6-5 and TRBJ2-7; 10 bases align to TRBD2. Looked up from germline, CDR1 is MNHEY and CDR2 is SVGAGI. This CDR3 region has 14 residues. Losses at the gene ends were 2 bases for V and 4 bases for J; bases not matched to a gene: 2. CDR3 sequence (DNA): TGTGCCAGCAGTTACGGTAGCGGGAGGTACGAGCAGTACTTC. This translates into CASSYGSGRYEQYF.

In this sample, this clonotype turned up many times. In DNA form, the CDR3 reads TGTGCCTGGAGTGGTCTTTCCGGGGAGCTGTTTTTT. This gives the protein CAWSGLSGELFF. The chain uses TRBV30 and TRBJ2-2; no firm D call. From germline, CDR1 is GTSNPN and CDR2 SVGIG (reference sequence). The V end was cut by 1 base, the J end by 6 bases, with 6 bases between. The CDR3 length is 12 residues. Supplemented by reference TRBV30 and TRBJ2-2, the full variable domain reads SQTIHQWPATLVQPVGSPLSLECTVEGTSNPNLYWYRQAAGRGLQLLFYSVGIGQISSEVPQNLSASRPQDRQFILSSKKLLLSDSGFYLCAWSGLSGELFFGEGSRLTVL.

This clonotype was seen a few times. This chain connects TRBV19 to TRBJ2-2; 11 bases fit TRBD1. J lost 7 bases, V lost 4 bases, and 5 bases had no gene match. Germline assignment: CDR1 LNHDA and CDR2 SQIVND (reference sequence). The CDR3 totals 15 residues. The CDR3 nucleotides read TGTGCCAGTAGTACCGGGACAGGGGGTATCGGGGAGCTGTTTTTT. Protein: CASSTGTGGIGELFF.

The chain has TRBV27 and TRBJ1-1; D is unclear. The CDR3 is made up of 11 amino acids. With 4 bases removed from V and 8 bases from J, the gap between germline ends came to 8 bases. The germline V gene encodes CDR1 MNHEY and CDR2 SMNVEV (reference sequence). This CDR3 is CASSSPVEAFF. In DNA, the CDR3 is TGTGCCAGCAGTTCCCCGGTGGAAGCTTTCTTT.

This clonotype was found a few times. The rearrangement links TRBV29-1 to TRBJ2-5, with 9 bases aligning to TRBD1. This CDR3 is built from 18 residues. Trimming cost V 0 bases and J 5 bases; bases outside gene matches: 16. The germline V gene encodes CDR1 SQVTM and CDR2 ANQGSEA. The CDR3 region is CSVEEGPFYGTGRETQYF. In DNA form, the CDR3 reads TGCAGCGTTGAAGAAGGGCCTTTTTATGGGACAGGGAGGGAGACCCAGTACTTC.

In its sample, this clonotype was seen a few times. The chain uses TRBV10-1 and TRBJ2-7; D is uncertain. The CDR3 loop spans 12 amino acids. CDR1 is WNHNN, CDR2 SYGVQD, per germline (reference sequence). With 6 bases removed from V and 4 bases from J, the gap between germline ends came to 10 bases. The CDR3: CASSGTEYEQYF. CDR3 DNA: TGCGCCAGCAGCGGTACAGAGTACGAGCAGTACTTC.

This clonotype was seen more than once but under ten times. The gene calls are TRBV7-9 and TRBJ2-1; TRBD2 agrees at 16 bases. Germline CDR1 is SEHNR and CDR2 is FQNEAQ (reference sequence). This CDR3 region has 17 residues. V gave up 5 bases and J gave up 5 bases; unmatched junction bases: 6. DNA of the CDR3: TGTGCCAGCAGCGCCGGGACTAGCGGGAGGGGTCACAATGAGCAGTTCTTC. This gives the protein CASSAGTSGRGHNEQFF.

V and J are TRBV19 and TRBJ1-1; weak D call: TRBD1 (5 bases). CDR1 and CDR2 from the germline V gene are LNHDA and SQIVND (reference sequence). The CDR3 extends over 13 amino acids. V was cut by 4 bases and J by 5 bases, with 11 bases left in between. As DNA, the CDR3 is TGTGCCAGTAGTAACCTTGGGACTACTGAAGCTTTCTTT. It encodes CASSNLGTTEAFF.

This clonotype was recorded a few times. The chain joins TRBV6-5 to TRBJ1-1; D is ambiguous. V was cut by 2 bases and J by 7 bases, with 5 bases left in between. Germline V gene sequence: CDR1 MNHEY, CDR2 SVGAGI. This CDR3 comprises 11 residues. The CDR3 DNA is TGTGCCAGCAGTTACGGTTTTGAAGCTTTCTTT. As protein: CASSYGFEAFF.

This chain joins TRBV5-1 and TRBJ2-7; D is perhaps TRBD1 or TRBD2 (5 bases each). The CDR3 covers 14 residues. Trimming removed 4 bases from V and 2 bases from J, with 13 bases in between. Germline V lookup: CDR1 SGHRS, CDR2 YFSETQ. The CDR3 is CASSNRDPPYEQYF. CDR3 nucleotides: TGCGCCAGCAGCAACCGGGACCCCCCCTACGAGCAGTACTTC.

The J gene is TRBJ2-2, the V gene TRBV6-5, with TRBD2 matching 10 bases. The CDR3 is made up of 16 amino acids. Germline V gene sequence: CDR1 MNHEY, CDR2 SVGAGI. The junction had 8 bases not matched to a gene; V was cut back by 2 bases and J by 8 bases. CDR3 DNA: TGTGCCAGCAGTTACCTTTTGAGCGGGAGGGCGGGGGAGCTGTTTTTT. This encodes CASSYLLSGRAGELFF.

This chain joins TRBV2 and TRBJ1-4; D ambiguous. V was pared by 7 bases and J by 0 bases, with 3 bases between. Germline assignment: CDR1 SNHLY and CDR2 FYNNEI. The CDR3 has 12 residues. CDR3 residues: CASKSTNEKLFF. The CDR3 DNA follows: TGTGCCAGCAAATCAACTAATGAAAAACTGTTTTTT. Full variable domain (outside the CDR3, taken from reference TRBV2 and TRBJ1-4): EPEVTQTPSHQVTQMGQEVILRCVPISNHLYFYWYRQILGQKVEFLVSFYNNEISEKSEIFDDQFSVERPDGSNFTLKIRSTKLEDSAMYFCASKSTNEKLFFGSGTQLSVL.

This clonotype was observed many times. The V call is TRBV11-2, the J call TRBJ2-7, with a tentative D call TRBD2 (6 bases). Germline-derived CDR1 and CDR2 are SGHAT and FQNNGV. V was clipped by 4 bases and J by 6 bases, with 13 bases between them. There are 13 residues in the CDR3. The CDR3 here is CASSSRGWGEQYF. As DNA, the CDR3 is TGTGCCAGCAGCTCCCGGGGGTGGGGCGAGCAGTACTTC.

This clonotype has a count of ten or more. The chain joins TRBV5-1 to TRBJ2-3; a possible D gene is TRBD2 (5 bases). This CDR3 comprises 14 residues. V was pared by 4 bases and J by 5 bases, with 14 bases between. CDR1 and CDR2 from the germline V gene are SGHRS and YFSETQ. The CDR3 DNA reads TGCGCCAGCAGCCAGAACGACTACCTAGATACGCAGTATTTT. This translates into CASSQNDYLDTQYF.

The sample holds one count of this clonotype. This chain connects TRBV11-2 to TRBJ2-7, with D possibly being TRBD1 or TRBD2 (5 bases each). Trimming cost V 1 base and J 3 bases, with 16 bases left between them. CDR3 length equals 16 residues. Germline V CDR1 and CDR2: SGHAT, FQNNGV. CDR3 region: CASSLASGTKLYEQYF. The CDR3 DNA reads as TGTGCCAGCAGCTTAGCTTCCGGGACCAAACTCTACGAGCAGTACTTC.

This clonotype was recorded many times. CDR3 bases: TGTGCCAGCAGTATCCCCTCAGGGGGTCTCTATGGCTACACCTTC. It codes for CASSIPSGGLYGYTF. The chain couples TRBV2 to TRBJ1-2, with 7 bases that match TRBD1. CDR3 length equals 15 residues. Germline CDR1 SNHLY, CDR2 FYNNEI. J lost 4 bases, V lost 5 bases, and 10 bases had no gene match.

The V and J genes are TRBV20-1 and TRBJ2-3, with D uncertain. The CDR3 sequence is 16 residues long. The V gene's germline CDR1 is DFQATT and CDR2 SNEGSKA (reference sequence). Between the trimmed V and J ends, which lost 2 bases and 1 base, there was a span of 16 bases. This CDR3 reads CSARFFASSGTDTQYF. The CDR3 DNA reads as TGCAGTGCTAGATTTTTCGCTTCGAGCGGCACAGATACGCAGTATTTT.

The CDR3 reads CASKLGRGAEKLFF. In nucleotides, the CDR3 is TGCGCCAGCAAGCTGGGCAGGGGAGCTGAAAAACTGTTTTTT. The V call is TRBV5-1, the J call TRBJ1-4; perhaps TRBD1 as D (6 bases). CDR3 size: 14 residues. The germline V and J ends were trimmed by 6 bases and 7 bases, with 16 bases remaining between them. The V gene's germline CDR1 is SGHRS and CDR2 YFSETQ. The whole variable domain, remainder taken from reference TRBV5-1 and TRBJ1-4, is KAGVTQTPRYLIKTRGQQVTLSCSPISGHRSVSWYQQTPGQGLQFLFEYFSETQRNKGNFPGRFSGRQFSNSRSEMNVSTLELGDSALYLCASKLGRGAEKLFFGSGTQLSVL.

This clonotype was counted only a few times. The chain carries TRBV5-5 and TRBJ2-1, with D tentatively TRBD1 or TRBD2 (5 bases each). Per the germline V gene, CDR1 is SGHKS and CDR2 is YYEKEE (reference sequence). V lost 2 bases to trimming and J lost 6 bases, with 18 bases between them. This CDR3 has 16 amino acids. The CDR3 DNA follows: TGTGCCAGCAGCTTCGAGGGGCTGCTAGGCCCCAATGAGCAGTTCTTC. It encodes CASSFEGLLGPNEQFF. The whole variable domain, remainder taken from reference TRBV5-5 and TRBJ2-1, is DAGVTQSPTHLIKTRGQQVTLRCSPISGHKSVSWYQQVLGQGPQFIFQYYEKEERGRGNFPDRFSARQFPNYSSELNVNALLLGDSALYLCASSFEGLLGPNEQFFGPGTRLTVL.

This clonotype has more than one count but fewer than ten. The chain recombines TRBV5-5 with TRBJ2-3; the D is unclear. CDR1 SGHKS and CDR2 YYEKEE come from the germline V gene (reference sequence). The CDR3 is 15 residues long. Trimming took off 2 bases at V and 0 bases at J, with 10 bases between the two ends. CDR3 amino acids: CASSFADPSTDTQYF. DNA of the CDR3: TGTGCCAGCAGCTTCGCGGACCCTAGCACAGATACGCAGTATTTT.

The CDR3 region is CASSSPGPAPEYEQYF. CDR3 in DNA: TGTGCCAGCAGCTCCCCGGGCCCCGCGCCCGAGTACGAGCAGTACTTC. The rearrangement links TRBV28 to TRBJ2-7; the D is unclear. Germline loops: CDR1 MDHEN, CDR2 SYDVKM. V lost 6 bases and J 4 bases, leaving 22 bases between the germline ends. This CDR3 has 16 residues.

This clonotype was observed at least ten times. This chain joins TRBV7-2 and TRBJ2-1, with TRBD2 as a possible D gene (5 bases). Germline V gene data show CDR1 as SGHTA and CDR2 as FQGNSA. The V end lost 2 bases, the J end lost 7 bases, and 9 bases lay between the germline ends. The CDR3 has 13 amino acids. CDR3 nucleotides: TGTGCCAGCAGCTTAAAGCGGCAAAATGAGCAGTTCTTC. It is translated as CASSLKRQNEQFF.

This clonotype has ten or more counts. This chain connects TRBV28 to TRBJ1-5; possible D gene TRBD1, 6 bases. CDR1 is MDHEN, CDR2 SYDVKM, per germline. Deletions cut 2 bases from V and 6 bases from J, with 14 bases between. This CDR3 is built from 15 residues. The CDR3 sequence is CASSLITGTSQPQHF. CDR3 DNA sequence: TGTGCCAGCAGTTTAATCACAGGGACGAGTCAGCCCCAGCATTTT.

The CDR3, as DNA: TGTGCCAGCAGCGTAGACTCGGGAACTGAAGCTTTCTTT. It codes for CASSVDSGTEAFF. The rearrangement uses TRBV9 and TRBJ1-1, with D uncertain. V shed 0 bases and J shed 5 bases, with 8 bases lying between them. The germline gives CDR1 SGDLS, CDR2 YYNGEE. The CDR3 is 13 residues long.

The V gene is TRBV13, the J gene TRBJ2-7, with D possibly being TRBD1 (6 bases). V lost 6 bases, J lost 1 base, and 22 bases lay in between. The CDR3 runs to 17 residues. In germline, CDR1 is PRHDT, CDR2 FYEKMQ (reference sequence). CDR3 nucleotide sequence: TGTGCCAGCAGTGGGGGACACGGCCCCTTCCAGTCCTACGAGCAGTACTTC. This encodes CASSGGHGPFQSYEQYF.